One and the same sample provided the 10 T cell receptor beta chains below, sequenced in a study of T cell repertoires in ileal Crohn's disease. TCRdb keeps only in-frame clones here, not all; method: immunoSEQ multiplex PCR. The repertoire consists of 9,500 to 13,000 clones, with roughly 76% occurring once and the leading ten covering about 4.1%. Sequenced input: ileal tissue. The receptors shown here come from an adult with Crohn's disease.

The chain has TRBV5-1 and TRBJ1-4; D gene ambiguous. The CDR3 is 14 amino acids. V was pared by 4 bases and J by 5 bases, with 12 bases between. The V gene's germline CDR1 is SGHRS and CDR2 YFSETQ. CDR3 protein: CASSHRSLNEKLFF. As DNA, the CDR3 is TGCGCCAGCAGCCACAGATCCCTCAATGAAAAACTGTTTTTT. Together with reference TRBV5-1 and TRBJ1-4, the CDR3 gives the full variable domain: KAGVTQTPRYLIKTRGQQVTLSCSPISGHRSVSWYQQTPGQGLQFLFEYFSETQRNKGNFPGRFSGRQFSNSRSEMNVSTLELGDSALYLCASSHRSLNEKLFFGSGTQLSVL.

The rearrangement uses TRBV9 and TRBJ2-5, with 14 bases lining up with TRBD2. The CDR3 consists of 17 residues. J was trimmed by 5 bases and V by 0 bases; bases with no gene match: 6. Germline CDR1 and CDR2: SGDLS and YYNGEE. CDR3 region: CASSVAPGTSGGETQYF. In nucleotides, the CDR3 is TGTGCCAGCAGCGTAGCCCCCGGGACTAGCGGGGGTGAGACCCAGTACTTC.

The CDR3 bases are TGTGCCGCGGGAGAAAACATTCAGTACTTC. It translates to CAAGENIQYF. V gene TRBV19 combines with J gene TRBJ2-4; 7 bases align to TRBD2. Losses at the gene ends were 11 bases for V and 5 bases for J; bases not matched to a gene: 0. CDR3 size: 10 residues. Per the germline V gene, CDR1 is LNHDA and CDR2 is SQIVND (reference sequence).

The rearrangement uses TRBV28 and TRBJ1-1, with D hard to call. V shed 2 bases and J shed 7 bases, with 5 bases lying between them. Per germline, CDR1 MDHEN and CDR2 SYDVKM. The CDR3 totals 11 residues. CDR3 nucleotide sequence: TGTGCCAGCAGTTTACAGTTTGAAGCTTTCTTT. Protein: CASSLQFEAFF.

In its sample, this clone was seen once. The chain has TRBV18 and TRBJ1-6, with TRBD1 matching over 7 bases. The CDR3 sequence is 15 residues long. The trim removed 8 bases at V and 9 bases at J, leaving 13 bases unmatched. Germline CDR1 reads KGHSH; CDR2 reads LQKENI. CDR3 sequence reads: CASRPRQGEVSPLHF. In nucleotides, the CDR3 is TGTGCCAGCCGACCGAGGCAGGGGGAAGTTTCACCCCTCCACTTT.

V gene TRBV7-2 combines with J gene TRBJ2-7; weak D call: TRBD2 (5 bases). Trimming left V 5 bases short and J 0 bases short, with 11 bases between. Germline V gene data show CDR1 as SGHTA and CDR2 as FQGNSA. The CDR3 spans 14 residues. For the CDR3, the DNA is TGTGCCAGCAGCGGAGGACGGATCTCCTACGAGCAGTACTTC. Protein sequence: CASSGGRISYEQYF.

This chain uses TRBV6-5 with TRBJ2-5, with D perhaps matching TRBD1 (6 bases). V was shortened by 7 bases and J by 5 bases, with 17 bases between the two germline ends. The length of the CDR3 is 14 residues. The V gene's germline CDR1 is MNHEY and CDR2 SVGAGI. The CDR3 is CASIALGHLETQYF. CDR3 sequence (DNA): TGTGCCAGCATCGCCCTGGGACACTTGGAGACCCAGTACTTC.

The V and J genes are TRBV19 and TRBJ2-3; the D gene is possibly TRBD1 (6 bases). The CDR3 has 15 residues. Germline assignment: CDR1 LNHDA and CDR2 SQIVND (reference sequence). The germline V and J ends were trimmed by 3 bases and 0 bases, with 10 bases remaining between them. DNA of the CDR3: TGTGCCAGTAGTATGGACAGATCTAGCACAGATACGCAGTATTTT. This encodes CASSMDRSSTDTQYF.

The chain is built from TRBV27 and TRBJ1-1; 8 nucleotides match TRBD1. The CDR3 is made up of 19 amino acids. With V trimmed by 2 bases and J by 3 bases, 17 bases remained unmatched. Germline V gene data show CDR1 as MNHEY and CDR2 as SMNVEV (reference sequence). The CDR3 region has the DNA TGTGCCAGCAGTTTAAGGCTTGCCAGGGGGCGGACCGGAGACACTGAAGCTTTCTTT. Translation gives CASSLRLARGRTGDTEAFF.

The chain couples TRBV4-3 to TRBJ2-2, with 8 bases fitting TRBD1. This CDR3 has 15 amino acids. Germline V gene sequence: CDR1 LGHNA, CDR2 YSLEER. V lost 3 bases and J lost 1; bases outside the gene matches: 1. Written as DNA, the CDR3 is TGCGCCAGCAGCCAGGGGACAGGGAACACCGGGGAGCTGTTTTTT. Translation: CASSQGTGNTGELFF.